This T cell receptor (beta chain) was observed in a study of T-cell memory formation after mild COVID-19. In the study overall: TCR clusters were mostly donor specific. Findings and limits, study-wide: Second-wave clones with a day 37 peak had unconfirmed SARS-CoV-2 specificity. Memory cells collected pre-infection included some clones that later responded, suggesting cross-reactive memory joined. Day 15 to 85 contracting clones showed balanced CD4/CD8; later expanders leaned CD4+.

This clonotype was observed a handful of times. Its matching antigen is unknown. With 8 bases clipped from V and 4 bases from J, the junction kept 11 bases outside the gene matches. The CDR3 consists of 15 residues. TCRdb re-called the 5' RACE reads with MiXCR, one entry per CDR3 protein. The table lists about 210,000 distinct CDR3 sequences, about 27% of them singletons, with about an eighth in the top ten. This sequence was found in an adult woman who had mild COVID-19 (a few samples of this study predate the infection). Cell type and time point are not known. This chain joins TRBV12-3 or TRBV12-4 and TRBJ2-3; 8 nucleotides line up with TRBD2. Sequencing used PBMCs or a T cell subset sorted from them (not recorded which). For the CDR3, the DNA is TGTGCCAGCGCCCGGCCGGGGGGGCACGCAGATACGCAGTATTTT. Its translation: CASARPGGHADTQYF.